These T cell receptor beta chains were read from a single sample in a study of T cells in Graves' hyperthyroidism and ophthalmopathy. TCRdb redid the calling of the multiplex PCR reads with MiXCR, one entry per CDR3 protein. The profile shows approximately 300,000 distinct CDR3 sequences, 16% of them singletons. Sequencing was performed on blood. Receptors were obtained from a man aged 25 to 45 with Graves' hyperthyroidism. CDR3s include the opening cysteine and the closing phenylalanine or tryptophan. Each record gives: D gene, J gene, clone size, V gene, CDR3 protein, CDR3 DNA. The D gene is left open where the match is weak. Clone size, where shown, is once, few, many, or a class for clones that have expanded.

- | TRBJ1-1 | many | TRBV10-3 | CAISEAGGDTEAFF | TGTGCCATCAGTGAGGCAGGAGGGGACACTGAAGCTTTCTTT
TRBD2 | TRBJ2-3 | many | TRBV11-2 | CASSSGTRSTDTQYF | TGTGCCAGCAGCTCCGGGACTAGGTCAACAGATACGCAGTATTTT
TRBD1 | TRBJ1-5 | many | TRBV20-1 | CSARDRRTGGNQPQHF | TGCAGTGCTAGAGATCGTAGGACAGGGGGCAATCAGCCCCAGCATTTT
- | TRBJ1-1 | - | TRBV12-5 | CASGQSPEAFF | TGTGCTAGTGGTCAATCTCCTGAAGCTTTCTTT
TRBD2 | TRBJ2-3 | - | TRBV4-1 | CASSTRTSGRDRNTQYF | TGCGCCAGCAGCACCCGGACTAGCGGGAGGGACCGGAATACGCAGTATTTT
TRBD2 | TRBJ2-5 | many | TRBV28 | CASSPGLGTRTQYF | TGTGCCAGCAGTCCAGGACTAGGCACGCGGACCCAGTACTTC
- | TRBJ2-7 | many | TRBV6-5 | CASSYDGQHYEQYF | TGTGCCAGCAGTTACGACGGACAGCACTACGAGCAGTACTTC
TRBD1 | TRBJ2-6 | few | TRBV28 | CASGEGAAGANVLTF | TGTGCCAGCGGAGAGGGGGCGGCTGGGGCCAACGTCCTGACTTTC
TRBD1 | TRBJ1-2 | few | TRBV5-1 | CASSLATGGSSTNTF | TGCGCCAGCAGCTTGGCGACAGGGGGATCTTCCACCAACACCTTC
TRBD2 | TRBJ2-7 | many | TRBV2 | CASSPNGLAGDEQYF | TGTGCCAGCAGCCCCAATGGACTAGCGGGCGACGAGCAGTACTTC
- | TRBJ1-3 | many | TRBV28 | CAVTRVGGNTIYF | TGTGCCGTCACCCGGGTTGGGGGAAACACCATATATTTT
TRBD1 | TRBJ2-4 | - | TRBV12-3/TRBV12-4 | CASSLAGQINIQYF | TGTGCCAGCAGTTTAGCGGGACAGATAAACATTCAGTACTTC
- | TRBJ1-1 | - | TRBV14 | CASSQGSQGYGEAFF | TGTGCCAGCAGCCAGGGGTCACAGGGTTATGGTGAAGCTTTCTTT
- | TRBJ2-7 | many | TRBV12-3/TRBV12-4 | CASSFRVDVYEQYF | TGTGCCAGCAGTTTCCGGGTGGATGTCTACGAGCAGTACTTC
- | TRBJ1-1 | - | TRBV7-8 | CASSLEREAFF | TGTGCCAGCAGCTTAGAACGTGAAGCTTTCTTT